This TCR beta chain was found in a study of blood T cell repertoires in COVID-19. Across the whole study: The United States, Italy and Spain were the sources of the acute and convalescent COVID-19 samples. Nucleic acid was either cDNA or gDNA, and it came from T cells, B-cell-depleted T cells, or PBMCs.

Donors were grouped by their self-reported clinical history. Here immunoSEQ multiplex PCR was the method, and the copy in TCRdb shows in-frame clones only, minus some. This table has under 200,000 clones, 81% appearing once. This receptor was identified in a woman aged 40-49 years with acute COVID-19. The sequencing sample was made of PBMCs or T cells enriched from blood (not recorded which).

CDR3 nucleotides: TGTGCCAGCAGCCCTTCCACAGGGGCTGGGGCCAACGTCCTGACTTTC. The encoded protein is CASSPSTGAGANVLTF. The chain carries TRBV9 and TRBJ2-6, with TRBD1 matching 7 bases. This CDR3 is built from 16 residues. Germline V gene data show CDR1 as SGDLS and CDR2 as YYNGEE. The junction had 6 bases not matched to a gene; V was cut back by 4 bases and J by 2 bases.